This TCR beta chain was sequenced during a study of T cell changes during pregnancy in multiple sclerosis. Generated by immunoSEQ multiplex PCR, the TCRdb table keeps only in-frame clones and is missing some. The table has 85,000 to 130,000 clones, 94% seen once. The trim removed 4 bases at V and 4 bases at J, leaving 4 bases unmatched. CDR3 size: 14 residues. The V gene's germline CDR1 is LNHNV and CDR2 YYDKDF (reference sequence). Material: peripheral blood, obtained before pregnancy. The TCR comes from a female donor with multiple sclerosis, enrolled in a pregnancy study. The genes are TRBV15 and TRBJ1-2; 9 bases are shared with TRBD1. CDR3 in DNA: TGTGCCACCAGCAAAGACAGGGGGATCTATGGCTACACCTTC. Its protein is CATSKDRGIYGYTF.